This is a list of T cell receptor beta chains from one sample in a study of shared T cell receptors in the human thymus. TCRdb's table, derived via immunoSEQ multiplex PCR, lists solely in-frame clones and lacks some. The data hold some 700,000 clones, with roughly 90% observed a single time. This sample also belongs to another study, concerning human thymus T cells.

Sequencing was carried out using thymocytes. These TCRs come from a boy in the first two years of life with a congenital heart defect. CDR3s include the opening cysteine and the closing phenylalanine or tryptophan. The order of the fields is D gene, clone size, V gene, J gene, CDR3 DNA, CDR3 protein. A D gene is named only where the DNA matches it firmly. Clone size is shown for a subset of rows, as once, few, many or a class of expanded clone.

D gene: -
clone size: -
V gene: TRBV19
J gene: TRBJ1-5
CDR3 DNA: TGTGCCAGTAGTATAGGGGCGGGGGGCGATCAGCCCCAGCATTTT
CDR3 protein: CASSIGAGGDQPQHF

D gene: TRBD2
clone size: -
V gene: TRBV7-2
J gene: TRBJ2-7
CDR3 DNA: TGTGCCAGCAGCCCACGCTTAGCGGGAGGTCTCTCCTACGAGCAGTACTTC
CDR3 protein: CASSPRLAGGLSYEQYF

D gene: TRBD1
clone size: -
V gene: TRBV7-9
J gene: TRBJ2-3
CDR3 DNA: TGTGCCAGCAGCCGAATCCGGGACAGGAGAACAGATACGCAGTATTTT
CDR3 protein: CASSRIRDRRTDTQYF

D gene: -
clone size: once
V gene: TRBV2
J gene: TRBJ1-5
CDR3 DNA: TGTGCCAGCAGACCGGCGGCCGGGGATCGGCCCCAGCATTTT
CDR3 protein: CASRPAAGDRPQHF

D gene: TRBD1
clone size: -
V gene: TRBV19
J gene: TRBJ1-1
CDR3 DNA: TGTGCCAGGAAAGGGACAGGGGAGGAGGGCACTGAAGCTTTCTTT
CDR3 protein: CARKGTGEEGTEAFF

D gene: -
clone size: few
V gene: TRBV12-2
J gene: TRBJ1-4
CDR3 DNA: TGTGCAAGTCGCTGTGGACAGGGAAAGAATGAAAAACTGTTTTTT
CDR3 protein: CASRCGQGKNEKLFF

D gene: TRBD2
clone size: -
V gene: TRBV4-3
J gene: TRBJ2-3
CDR3 DNA: TGCGCCAGCAGCCAAGAAGTAGCGGGGATCACAGATACGCAGTATTTT
CDR3 protein: CASSQEVAGITDTQYF

D gene: -
clone size: -
V gene: TRBV2
J gene: TRBJ2-1
CDR3 DNA: TGTGCCAGCAGTTCAGGGGCTGAGCAGTTCTTC
CDR3 protein: CASSSGAEQFF

D gene: TRBD2
clone size: -
V gene: TRBV9
J gene: TRBJ2-7
CDR3 DNA: TGTGCCAGCAGCGGAACAACTAGCGGCGCCTACGAGCAGTACTTC
CDR3 protein: CASSGTTSGAYEQYF

D gene: -
clone size: -
V gene: TRBV28
J gene: TRBJ2-2
CDR3 DNA: TGTGCCAGCATCTTTTCGGCCTCACAGGGTACCGGGGAGCTGTTTTTT
CDR3 protein: CASIFSASQGTGELFF

D gene: TRBD1
clone size: -
V gene: TRBV5-4
J gene: TRBJ2-5
CDR3 DNA: TGTGCCAGCGGCGACAGGGTCCATGTCGAGACCCAGTACTTC
CDR3 protein: CASGDRVHVETQYF

D gene: TRBD2
clone size: -
V gene: TRBV6-5
J gene: TRBJ2-3
CDR3 DNA: TGTGCCAGCAGCCCAACCCGGGGGAGGGCAGATACGCAGTATTTT
CDR3 protein: CASSPTRGRADTQYF

D gene: TRBD2
clone size: -
V gene: TRBV5-4
J gene: TRBJ2-1
CDR3 DNA: TGTGCCAGCAGCCCGACTAGCGGGAGGGCCGATGAGCAGTTCTTC
CDR3 protein: CASSPTSGRADEQFF

D gene: -
clone size: -
V gene: TRBV19
J gene: TRBJ2-2
CDR3 DNA: TGTGCCAGTAGTATCCCGCAGGGGAGAGGGTACTTGGCCGGGGAGCTGTTTTTT
CDR3 protein: CASSIPQGRGYLAGELFF

D gene: TRBD2
clone size: -
V gene: TRBV7-3
J gene: TRBJ2-2
CDR3 DNA: TGTGCCAGCAGCTCGCGACCGGGACTAGAGTTCCCCGGGGAGCTGTTTTTT
CDR3 protein: CASSSRPGLEFPGELFF